This T cell receptor beta chain originates from a study of T cell repertoires in cytomegalovirus infection (dated by TCRdb to the late 2010s). As for the study more broadly: The peptide stimulations were aimed at well-studied HLA-B-restricted epitopes as well as recently identified HLA-C-restricted CMV epitopes, whose presentation resists viral immunomodulation. The HLA type of each donor mattered for the analysis, because public TCR beta signatures pointed to carriage of CMV infection along with the matching HLA type. Beyond this particular receptor, the publication reports: Cumulative frequency of public TCR beta family members discriminated carriers of CMV infection plus the relevant HLA type in this cohort and an independent approximately 370-donor cohort. In the ex vivo response, HLA-C-restricted CMV-specific TCR beta clonotypes were dominant, and in two of eight donors the single most frequent clonotype came from this HLA-C-restricted group.

This clonotype was picked up a small number of times. Its antigen is unknown. Base qualities are not at hand, and no much larger clone is one base apart. This sample's treatment or condition label indicates: in vitro stimulation with specific CMV peptide epitopes to enrich CMV-specific T cells. Sequencing was performed on an Illumina HiSeq 1500. TCRdb applied fastp at Q25 and MiXCR to the public reads, then kept only in-frame beta chains. Rows merge per CDR3 protein into single entries with the most common DNA and genes. The sample has approximately 590,000 distinct CDR3 sequences on record, 35% to 50% of them singletons. The top ten clonotypes cover about half of the sample. V is trimmed back by 0 bases and J by 4 bases, and the junction contains 4 bases that no gene match accounts for. From the cysteine up to the phenylalanine, the CDR3 has a length of 15 residues. The DNA shown is the 45-base CDR3, in frame from base 1. Taken from the germline V gene, the CDR1 and CDR2 loops are SGHTA and FQGNSA.

The chain joins TRBV7-2 to TRBJ1-2; 8 middle bases align to TRBD1. This clonotype originated in a human donor in good health (CMV status not recorded). Some clones in this sample may be carry-over from other donors' samples. The sequences come from cultured PBMCs, collected from culture after CMV antigen stimulation. The DNA sequence is TGTGCCAGCAGCTTAGCCCGGACAGGGAGCTATGGCTACACCTTC. This yields the protein CASSLARTGSYGYTF.